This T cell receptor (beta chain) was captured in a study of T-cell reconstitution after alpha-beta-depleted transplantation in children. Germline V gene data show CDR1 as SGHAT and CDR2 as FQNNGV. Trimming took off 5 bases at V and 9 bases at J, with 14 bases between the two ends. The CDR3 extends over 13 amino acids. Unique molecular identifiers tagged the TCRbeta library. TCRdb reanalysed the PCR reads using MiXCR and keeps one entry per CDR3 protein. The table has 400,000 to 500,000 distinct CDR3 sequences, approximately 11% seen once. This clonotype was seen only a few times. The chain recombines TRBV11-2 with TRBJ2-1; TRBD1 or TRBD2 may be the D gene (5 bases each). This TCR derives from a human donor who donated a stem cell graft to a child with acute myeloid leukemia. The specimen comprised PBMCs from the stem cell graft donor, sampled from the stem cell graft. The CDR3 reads CASSRDDGGEQFF. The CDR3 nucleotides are TGTGCCAGCAGCCGGGACGATGGGGGTGAGCAGTTCTTC.